A single sample is the source of the 25 T cell receptor beta chains below, sequenced in a study of T cell responses to AZD1222 COVID-19 vaccine. Clones were sequenced by immunoSEQ multiplex PCR, and TCRdb holds only the in-frame ones, with some missing. The profile shows some 200,000 clones, approximately 93% of them singletons. The sample was peripheral blood, taken 28 days after the second AZD1222 dose. The receptors here all came from an adult who received the AZD1222 COVID-19 vaccine.

The CDR3 DNA reads TGTGCCAGCAGTACGCGGACCTACGAGCAGTACTTC. Translated: CASSTRTYEQYF. The chain carries TRBV12-3 or TRBV12-4 and TRBJ2-7; D ambiguous. The CDR3 consists of 12 residues. V was trimmed by 5 bases and J by 2 bases, leaving 7 bases between them.

The chain has TRBV6-1 and TRBJ1-2, with D tentatively TRBD1 (6 bases). The CDR3 is made up of 13 amino acids. Per the germline V gene, CDR1 is MNHNS and CDR2 is SASEGT. Trimming stripped 3 bases from V and 3 bases from J, with 8 bases between. As DNA, the CDR3 is TGTGCCAGCAGTGAGGCAGGGGACTATGGCTACACCTTC. Its translation is CASSEAGDYGYTF.

V is TRBV3-1 (or the pseudogene TRBV3-2) and J is TRBJ1-2, with D perhaps TRBD1 (6 bases). V was cut by 3 bases and J by 4 bases, with 15 bases left in between. The CDR3 sequence is 15 residues long. CDR1 is LGHDT and CDR2 is YNNKEL in the germline V gene (reference sequence). The CDR3 region is CASSQFGRGGYGYTF. The DNA of the CDR3 is TGTGCCAGCAGCCAGTTCGGCAGGGGTGGCTATGGCTACACCTTC.

The chain links TRBV11-3 to TRBJ2-2; tentative D call: TRBD1 (6 bases). The CDR3 loop spans 16 amino acids. CDR1 is SGHNT and CDR2 is YENEEA in the germline V gene. V gave up 5 bases and J gave up 3 bases, with 16 bases separating them. CDR3 region: CASSPGQFLDTGELFF. CDR3 sequence (DNA): TGTGCCAGCAGCCCAGGACAGTTCCTCGACACCGGGGAGCTGTTTTTT.

On this clone itself: Other nucleotide sequences from this sample produce the same CDR3. The chain has TRBV3-1 (or the pseudogene TRBV3-2) and TRBJ2-3; D gene unclear. V was cut by 1 base and J by 4 bases, with 3 bases left in between. The CDR3 runs 12 residues. In germline, CDR1 is LGHDT, CDR2 YNNKEL (reference sequence). The chain's CDR3 is CASSQAADTQYF. The CDR3 coding sequence is TGTGCCAGCAGCCAAGCAGCAGATACGCAGTATTTT.

This sequence joins TRBV11-1 and TRBJ2-5; D is unresolved. CDR3 size: 15 residues. The V and J ends lost 3 bases and 5 bases respectively, with 16 bases between them. Germline V lookup: CDR1 SGHAT, CDR2 FQDESV (reference sequence). CDR3 nucleotides: TGTGCCAGCAGCTTGGAGACATCCCCTGGGGAGACCCAGTACTTC. This gives the protein CASSLETSPGETQYF.

The V gene is TRBV7-6, the J gene TRBJ2-7; 7 bases match TRBD2. This CDR3 is 18 amino acids long. Germline CDR1 is SGHVS and CDR2 is FNYEAQ. V lost 2 bases to trimming and J lost 0 bases; unmatched junction nucleotides: 13. The CDR3 DNA reads as TGTGCCAGCAGCTTACGGTCGTGGGGAGGGAGTGACTCCTACGAGCAGTACTTC. It translates to CASSLRSWGGSDSYEQYF.

V usage is TRBV28 and J usage is TRBJ1-4, with 9 bases identical to TRBD1. This CDR3 is 15 amino acids long. V lost 4 bases and J lost 11; bases outside the gene matches: 11. Per the germline V gene, CDR1 is MDHEN and CDR2 is SYDVKM. CDR3 protein: CASSYPGTGSGKLFF. The CDR3 nucleotides read TGTGCCAGCAGTTATCCTGGGACAGGGAGTGGGAAACTGTTTTTT. Combining the CDR3 with reference TRBV28 and TRBJ1-4 gives the whole variable domain DVKVTQSSRYLVKRTGEKVFLECVQDMDHENMFWYRQDPGLGLRLIYFSYDVKMKEKGDIPEGYSVSREKKERFSLILESASTNQTSMYLCASSYPGTGSGKLFFGSGTQLSVL.

J is TRBJ2-7 and V is TRBV6-5; maybe TRBD2 (5 bases). Germline CDR1 and CDR2: MNHEY and SVGAGI. The CDR3 contains 14 residues. Trimming shortened V by 9 bases and J by 1 base, and 16 bases separated the two germline ends. The CDR3 bases are TGTGCCAGTTTGGACTCCTATACATCCTACGAGCAGTACTTC. This sequence encodes CASLDSYTSYEQYF.

The rearrangement joins TRBV3-1 (or the pseudogene TRBV3-2) to TRBJ2-1, with TRBD2 identical over 12 bases. This CDR3 contains 21 residues. Germline CDR1 is LGHDT and CDR2 is YNNKEL (reference sequence). V lost 0 bases, J lost 5 bases, and 17 bases stayed unmatched. The CDR3 here is CASSQDDPSGLAGPHHNEQFF. CDR3 coding DNA: TGTGCCAGCAGCCAAGACGATCCTTCGGGACTAGCGGGTCCTCACCACAATGAGCAGTTCTTC.

The rearrangement joins TRBV6-2 or TRBV6-3 to TRBJ1-5; D is ambiguous. Germline V gives CDR1 MNHEY, CDR2 SVGEGT. V was clipped by 2 bases and J by 6 bases, with 14 bases between them. The length of the CDR3 is 15 residues. In nucleotides, the CDR3 is TGTGCCAGCAGTTACGGGCAGAGGAGCTCTCAGCCCCAGCATTTT. Amino acid sequence: CASSYGQRSSQPQHF.

The rearrangement links TRBV19 to TRBJ2-7; 9 bases are a match to TRBD2. The CDR3 spans 13 residues. CDR1 LNHDA and CDR2 SQIVND come from the germline V gene (reference sequence). Trimming cost V 4 bases and J 4 bases; bases outside gene matches: 2. Here the CDR3 DNA reads TGTGCCAGTAGTAGAAGCGGGAGGTACGAGCAGTACTTC. Translating it yields CASSRSGRYEQYF.

This rearrangement joins TRBV5-1 to TRBJ2-7, with D tentatively TRBD1 or TRBD2 (5 bases each). CDR3 length: 15 residues. CDR1 and CDR2 (germline): SGHRS, YFSETQ. V lost 1 base and J 4 bases, leaving 15 bases between the germline ends. Here the CDR3 reads CASSLNEGSQYEQYF. DNA for the CDR3: TGCGCCAGCAGCTTGAATGAGGGGTCACAGTACGAGCAGTACTTC. Full variable domain (rest looked up from reference TRBV5-1 and TRBJ2-7): KAGVTQTPRYLIKTRGQQVTLSCSPISGHRSVSWYQQTPGQGLQFLFEYFSETQRNKGNFPGRFSGRQFSNSRSEMNVSTLELGDSALYLCASSLNEGSQYEQYFGPGTRLTVT.

J is TRBJ1-4 and V is TRBV19; the D gene is possibly TRBD1 (6 bases). The CDR3 runs 14 residues. Germline values: CDR1 LNHDA, CDR2 SQIVND (reference sequence). Deletions cut 6 bases from V and 5 bases from J, with 13 bases between. This chain's CDR3 is CASSSGDLNEKLFF. The CDR3 DNA reads as TGTGCCAGTAGCTCAGGGGACCTCAATGAAAAACTGTTTTTT. The variable domain in full, completed from reference TRBV19 and TRBJ1-4, reads DGGITQSPKYLFRKEGQNVTLSCEQNLNHDAMYWYRQDPGQGLRLIYYSQIVNDFQKGDIAEGYSVSREKKESFPLTVTSAQKNPTAFYLCASSSGDLNEKLFFGSGTQLSVL.

The genes are TRBV7-2 and TRBJ2-1; TRBD2 agrees at 13 bases. V shed 4 bases, J shed 0 bases, and the junction held 6 bases outside the gene matches. Germline V gene lookup returns CDR1 SGHTA and CDR2 FQGNSA. This CDR3 region has 18 residues. For the CDR3, the DNA is TGTGCCAGCAGCTCCGGGACTAGCGGGGTTAGCTCCTACAATGAGCAGTTCTTC. It yields the protein CASSSGTSGVSSYNEQFF.

The chain joins TRBV11-3 to TRBJ2-1; TRBD2 matches 7 bases. Germline assignment: CDR1 SGHNT and CDR2 YENEEA. The V segment lost 4 bases and the J segment 12 bases; nucleotides outside the gene matches: 18. CDR3 length: 16 amino acids. The CDR3 is CASSSAPSAGVMWQFF. Written as DNA, the CDR3 is TGTGCCAGCAGCTCCGCCCCCTCCGCGGGAGTTATGTGGCAGTTCTTC.

The chain carries TRBV7-2 and TRBJ1-6; TRBD1 might be the D (5 bases). Germline V gene lookup returns CDR1 SGHTA and CDR2 FQGNSA. V was shortened by 0 bases and J by 10 bases, with 10 bases between the two germline ends. The CDR3 extends over 14 amino acids. Here the CDR3 DNA reads TGTGCCAGCAGCTTAGCACCCTGGGGGTCACCCCTCCACTTT. Amino acids: CASSLAPWGSPLHF.

The J gene is TRBJ1-1, the V gene TRBV30; maybe TRBD1 (5 bases). The CDR3 is 11 residues long. Germline V gives CDR1 GTSNPN, CDR2 SVGIG (reference sequence). Trimming cost V 4 bases and J 11 bases, with 14 bases left between them. CDR3 DNA sequence: TGTGCCTGGACCGGGACCACTCAGGCTTTCTTT. This translates into CAWTGTTQAFF.

This clone was seen a single time. The V and J genes are TRBV5-1 and TRBJ2-6; D gene unclear. V lost 4 bases and J lost 2, with 7 bases in between. Germline CDR1 and CDR2: SGHRS and YFSETQ. The CDR3 is made up of 14 amino acids. CDR3 bases: TGCGCCAGCAGCCCTTCCGCTGGGGCCAACGTCCTGACTTTC. Translated, it gives CASSPSAGANVLTF.

The J gene is TRBJ2-3, the V gene TRBV19; 9 positions agree with TRBD2. The CDR3 extends over 16 amino acids. Germline V gene data show CDR1 as LNHDA and CDR2 as SQIVND (reference sequence). V gave up 5 bases and J gave up 3 bases; unmatched junction bases: 9. CDR3 amino acids: CASSRLAGIWTDTQYF. The CDR3 region has the DNA TGTGCCAGTAGTCGCCTAGCGGGGATTTGGACAGATACGCAGTATTTT.

The chain has TRBV28 and TRBJ1-5, with D possibly being TRBD1 (5 bases). This CDR3 contains 14 residues. The V gene lost 11 bases and the J gene lost 2 bases, with 16 bases spanning the gap. Per germline, CDR1 MDHEN and CDR2 SYDVKM. This CDR3 is CAAFPGTGNQPQHF. The CDR3 DNA follows: TGTGCCGCCTTTCCCGGGACCGGCAATCAGCCCCAGCATTTT.

This chain joins TRBV5-1 and TRBJ1-1, with a weak D call TRBD1 (6 bases). The V gene lost 1 base and the J gene lost 2 bases, with 12 bases spanning the gap. CDR1 and CDR2 from the germline V gene are SGHRS and YFSETQ. CDR3 length: 15 residues. The CDR3 sequence: CASSLRGAANTEAFF. The CDR3 nucleotides are TGCGCCAGCAGCTTGAGGGGGGCGGCAAACACTGAAGCTTTCTTT.

V gene TRBV28 combines with J gene TRBJ1-2, with TRBD1 matching over 9 bases. J was trimmed by 4 bases and V by 5 bases; bases with no gene match: 2. CDR1 MDHEN and CDR2 SYDVKM come from the germline V gene. This CDR3 contains 13 residues. The CDR3 DNA is TGTGCCAGCAGTAGGACAGGGGCCTATGGCTACACCTTC. Its protein is CASSRTGAYGYTF.

A remark on this clone: One end of the junction fails to match germline, which may point to a read error. The chain links TRBV7-7 to TRBJ1-3; D unresolved. This CDR3 is 15 amino acids long. The germline V gene has CDR1 SSHAT and CDR2 FNYEAQ (reference sequence). CDR3: CASSLTANSGNTIYF. CDR3 nucleotide sequence: TGTGCTAGCAGCCTCACCGCTAACTCTGGAAACACCATATATTTT.

The gene calls are TRBV5-1 and TRBJ2-7; 9 nucleotides align to TRBD1. From germline, CDR1 is SGHRS and CDR2 YFSETQ. V trimming: 1 base; J trimming: 2 bases; junction bases outside the gene matches: 4. The CDR3 has 15 amino acids. The CDR3 nucleotides are TGCGCCAGCAGCTTGTCGGGACAGGGAACCTACGAGCAGTACTTC. The encoded protein is CASSLSGQGTYEQYF.